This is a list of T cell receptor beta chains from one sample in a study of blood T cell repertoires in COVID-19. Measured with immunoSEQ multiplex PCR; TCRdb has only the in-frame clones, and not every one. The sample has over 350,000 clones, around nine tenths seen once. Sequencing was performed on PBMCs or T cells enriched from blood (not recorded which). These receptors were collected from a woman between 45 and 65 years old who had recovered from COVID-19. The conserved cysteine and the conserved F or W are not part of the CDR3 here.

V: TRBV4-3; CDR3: ASSQESGRNTGELF
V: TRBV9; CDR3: ASSVEGQGLGEQY
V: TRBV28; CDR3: ASRQRRGAAF
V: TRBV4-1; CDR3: ASSESQQGSYGYT
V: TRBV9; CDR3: ASSVKAGSSGNTIY
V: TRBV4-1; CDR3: ASSQGQLSNQPQH
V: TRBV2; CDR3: ASSGIPDSVNTEAF
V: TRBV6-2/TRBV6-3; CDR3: ASSYSTRSSDPYEQY
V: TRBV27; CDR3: ASSFGLAGGPSMADTQY
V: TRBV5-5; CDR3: ASSLDRVGKLF
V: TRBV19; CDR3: ASRQGAISYNSPLH
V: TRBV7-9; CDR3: ASSHSGRGYGYT
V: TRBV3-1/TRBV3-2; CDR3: ASSGTGVGNYGYT
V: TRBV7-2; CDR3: ASSSQISGANVLT
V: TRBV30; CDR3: AWSLAPLGYT
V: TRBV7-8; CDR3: ASSSGQGARLGLF
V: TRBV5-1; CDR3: ASSLEGQGAAEAF
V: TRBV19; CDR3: ATRDTGELF
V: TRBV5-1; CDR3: ASSSSGGLNEQF
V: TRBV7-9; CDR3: ASSSGGGRGRGDTQY
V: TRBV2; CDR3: ASLGLAGGLHNEQF
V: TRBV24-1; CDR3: ATSDGTGVNSPLH
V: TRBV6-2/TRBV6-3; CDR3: ASSYAASSYNSPLH
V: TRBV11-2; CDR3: ASSLGHSNEKLF
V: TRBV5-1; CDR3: ASRGGAVNTEAF
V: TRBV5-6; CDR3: ASSSRTHADTQY
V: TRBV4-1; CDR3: ASSQVLGQNYGYT
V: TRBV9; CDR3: ASSVLQGGNTEAF
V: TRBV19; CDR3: ASRNSPSGNTIY
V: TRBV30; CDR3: AWSFPSSYNSPLH
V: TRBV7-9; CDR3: ASSYSQGLEAF
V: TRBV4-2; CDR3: ASSQDGRGTDGYT
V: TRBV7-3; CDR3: ASSLLAGGSTDTQY
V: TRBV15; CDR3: ATSRDVGSEE
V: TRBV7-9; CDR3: ASSLRGTNEKLF
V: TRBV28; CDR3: ASRLTENQPQH
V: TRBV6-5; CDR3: ATGQGAIGETQY
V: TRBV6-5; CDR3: ASTSGTHYEKLF
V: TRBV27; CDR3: ASSPGTANTEAF
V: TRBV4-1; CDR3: ASSPGDSSNQPQH
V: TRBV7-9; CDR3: ASSLVEGLDGYT
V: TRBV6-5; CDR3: ASSSTGVNTRGYT
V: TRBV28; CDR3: ASLDRDGTNQPQH
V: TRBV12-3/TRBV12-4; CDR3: ASSHGNTEAF
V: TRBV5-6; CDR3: ASSPPERGEKLF
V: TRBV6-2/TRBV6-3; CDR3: ASSYLGSWAPQETQY
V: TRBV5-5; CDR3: ASLFAGGLTYEQY
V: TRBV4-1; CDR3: ASSRGTANTGELF
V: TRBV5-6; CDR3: ASSLPQSYNEQF
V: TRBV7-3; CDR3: ASSHQRDSPLH
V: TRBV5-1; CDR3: ASSSKQGSLNTEAF
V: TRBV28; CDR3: ASSLYRRSEQY
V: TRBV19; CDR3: ASNNDRVLSNQPQH